The 27 T cell receptor beta chains below were found in one sample sequenced in a study of spatial heterogeneity in lung cancer (dated by TCRdb to the late 2010s). Library preparation employed 5' RACE. The instrument was a NextSeq 500. TCRdb trimmed public reads at Q25 via fastp, called clones via MiXCR and kept in-frame beta chains. Entries that share a CDR3 protein sequence are merged under the most common genes and DNA. Within this sample are roughly 3,500 distinct CDR3 sequences, with less than 3.5% of them counted one time only. The ten largest clones take up approximately 15% of the sample. The sample's time point label, in plain terms: sample taken at primary tumor resection. The material sequenced was lung tissue, taken at surgery. The receptors derive from a human donor with early-stage non-small cell lung cancer.

Remarks on this clonotype: As an off-target read in a library built for alpha chains, this beta chain has a frequency of little significance. The chain recombines TRBV19 with TRBJ2-5, with D maybe TRBD2 (6 bases). CDR3 length: 13 residues. Germline V CDR1 and CDR2: LNHDA, SQIVND (reference sequence). The V end lost 10 bases, the J end lost 4 bases, and 16 bases lay between the germline ends. The CDR3 DNA reads TGTGCCACCCAGACTAGTGGTGGAGAGACCCAGTACTTC. It encodes CATQTSGGETQYF. The variable domain in full, with the rest retrieved from reference TRBV19 and TRBJ2-5, is DGGITQSPKYLFRKEGQNVTLSCEQNLNHDAMYWYRQDPGQGLRLIYYSQIVNDFQKGDIAEGYSVSREKKESFPLTVTSAQKNPTAFYLCATQTSGGETQYFGPGTRLLVL.

By frequency in the sample, this clonotype is medium-sized. This beta chain lies outside the target of a library built for alpha chains; its clone size means little. This rearrangement joins TRBV12-3 or TRBV12-4 to TRBJ2-3; no clear D gene. Trimming removed 5 bases from V and 10 bases from J, with 10 bases in between. The CDR3 contains 11 residues. This chain's CDR3 is CASSLSLAQYF. CDR3 DNA sequence: TGTGCCAGCAGTCTCTCCTTAGCGCAGTATTTT.

By frequency in the sample, this clonotype is medium-sized. This beta chain represents an off-target read in a library built for alpha chains; its size is of limited meaning. This chain connects TRBV12-3 or TRBV12-4 to TRBJ1-1; unclear D gene. CDR3 length: 14 residues. Trimming removed 0 bases from V and 9 bases from J, with 14 bases in between. The CDR3: CASSLAFREAKAFF. CDR3 DNA: TGTGCCAGCAGTTTAGCTTTTCGGGAGGCTAAAGCTTTCTTT.

This clonotype ranks as medium-sized (0.01 to 0.1%). The library was designed around alpha chains, so this beta chain is a stray read whose abundance carries little weight. The chain has TRBV5-1 and TRBJ2-1, with a possible D match to TRBD2 (6 bases). Between the trimmed V and J ends, which lost 0 bases and 5 bases, there was a span of 12 bases. CDR1 is SGHRS and CDR2 is YFSETQ in the germline V gene. This CDR3 spans 15 amino acids. In DNA form, the CDR3 reads TGCGCCAGCAGCTTGGAGGGAGGTAGAGACAATGAGCAGTTCTTC. It encodes CASSLEGGRDNEQFF.

Of note for this clonotype: With the library built for alpha chains, this beta chain is off target and its frequency is not meaningful. V gene TRBV10-3 combines with J gene TRBJ1-6; D may be TRBD1 (6 bases). Trimming took 8 bases from V and 7 from J, leaving 18 bases between them. CDR1 is ENHRY and CDR2 is SYGVKD in the germline V gene. This CDR3 has 15 amino acids. The CDR3 loop reads CAIREGGVENSPLHF. The CDR3 DNA reads as TGTGCCATCCGCGAGGGGGGGGTGGAAAATTCACCCCTCCACTTT.

This clonotype was seen many times. The library was designed around alpha chains, so this beta chain is a stray read whose abundance carries little weight. The rearrangement joins TRBV20-1 to TRBJ1-5; 7 positions agree with TRBD1. In germline, CDR1 is DFQATT, CDR2 SNEGSKA (reference sequence). This CDR3 spans 13 amino acids. V gave up 2 bases and J gave up 6 bases; unmatched junction bases: 4. This CDR3 is CSARTGEIQPQHF. The CDR3 DNA reads as TGCAGTGCTAGAACAGGGGAAATTCAGCCCCAGCATTTT.

Relative to its sample, this clonotype is medium-sized. This beta chain represents an off-target read in a library built for alpha chains; its size is of limited meaning. The rearrangement joins TRBV11-3 to TRBJ2-5; 8 bases map to TRBD1. The CDR3 contains 15 residues. Germline V gives CDR1 SGHNT, CDR2 YENEEA. V shed 1 base, J shed 5 bases, and the junction held 6 bases outside the gene matches. Here the CDR3 DNA reads TGTGCCAGCAGCTTAGGTGGACAGGGCTCGGAGACCCAGTACTTC. It specifies CASSLGGQGSETQYF. Complete variable domain (other parts from reference TRBV11-3 and TRBJ2-5): EAGVVQSPRYKIIEKKQPVAFWCNPISGHNTLYWYLQNLGQGPELLIRYENEEAVDDSQLPKDRFSAERLKGVDSTLKIQPAELGDSAVYLCASSLGGQGSETQYFGPGTRLLVL.

By share, this clonotype counts as medium-sized. Since the library was made to target alpha chains, this beta chain is a stray read and its abundance is not meaningful. This chain joins TRBV7-2 and TRBJ2-3; 10 nucleotides line up with TRBD2. The V gene's germline CDR1 is SGHTA and CDR2 FQGNSA. The CDR3 sequence is 16 residues long. J lost 1 base, V lost 3 bases, and 4 bases had no gene match. CDR3 protein: CASSFSGGLGTDTQYF. CDR3 DNA sequence: TGTGCCAGCAGCTTTAGCGGGGGGCTTGGCACAGATACGCAGTATTTT.

As regards this clonotype: Since the library was made to target alpha chains, this beta chain is a stray read and its abundance is not meaningful. This chain uses TRBV4-1 with TRBJ2-5; 8 bases align to TRBD1. J lost 5 bases, V lost 1 base, and 9 bases had no gene match. This CDR3 has 16 residues. Looked up from germline, CDR1 is MGHRA and CDR2 is YSYEKL. Here the CDR3 reads CASSQVPPGGWETQYF. The CDR3 coding sequence is TGCGCCAGCAGCCAAGTTCCCCCAGGGGGCTGGGAGACCCAGTACTTC.

In this sample, this clonotype is medium-sized (0.01 to 0.1%). Within a library made for alpha chains, this beta chain is off target, and its count is uninformative. The chain couples TRBV7-8 to TRBJ1-3; weak D call: TRBD1 (6 bases). CDR1 SGHVS and CDR2 FQNEAQ come from the germline V gene. V lost 2 bases and J 0 bases, leaving 11 bases between the germline ends. The CDR3 extends over 16 amino acids. In nucleotides, the CDR3 is TGTGCCAGCAGCTTATACAGGGTGAACTCTGGAAACACCATATATTTT. It translates to CASSLYRVNSGNTIYF. Supplemented by reference TRBV7-8 and TRBJ1-3, the full variable domain reads GAGVSQSPRYKVAKRGQDVALRCDPISGHVSLFWYQQALGQGPEFLTYFQNEAQLDKSGLPSDRFFAERPEGSVSTLKIQRTQQEDSAVYLCASSLYRVNSGNTIYFGEGSWLTVV.

This clonotype is labeled as medium-sized. In a library made to pick up alpha chains, this beta chain is a stray read with a size that means little. The V and J genes are TRBV30 and TRBJ2-1; the match to TRBD2 covers 8 bases. The trim removed 0 bases at V and 5 bases at J, leaving 3 bases unmatched. Germline V lookup: CDR1 GTSNPN, CDR2 SVGIG (reference sequence). The CDR3 is 14 residues long. The CDR3 protein is CAWSVGLGDNEQFF. CDR3 DNA: TGTGCCTGGAGTGTGGGACTAGGCGACAATGAGCAGTTCTTC.

This clonotype is medium-sized within its sample. This beta chain is an unintended read in a library built for alpha chains; its size means little. V and J are TRBV7-9 and TRBJ2-5; D is unclear. Trimming took 2 bases from V and 5 from J, leaving 6 bases between them. The V gene's germline CDR1 is SEHNR and CDR2 FQNEAQ (reference sequence). This CDR3 is 12 amino acids long. The CDR3 DNA reads as TGTGCCAGCAGCTTACGTTTGGAGACCCAGTACTTC. It specifies CASSLRLETQYF.

This clonotype counts as medium-sized. This beta chain was picked up by a library intended for alpha chains and is off target, so its count carries little meaning. This chain links TRBV24-1 with TRBJ2-1; weak D call: TRBD2 (6 bases). V gave up 5 bases and J gave up 0 bases, with 16 bases separating them. CDR3 length: 17 residues. Germline-derived CDR1 and CDR2 are KGHDR and SFDVKD. For the CDR3, the DNA is TGTGCCACCAGTGCCTTGGGGGGAATTAGCTCCTACAATGAGCAGTTCTTC. Translating it yields CATSALGGISSYNEQFF.

This clonotype was seen ten or more times. Being off target in a library aimed at alpha chains, this beta chain has a size of little meaning. J is TRBJ2-1 and V is TRBV19; a possible D gene is TRBD1 (5 bases). Germline V gives CDR1 LNHDA, CDR2 SQIVND (reference sequence). The CDR3 sequence is 13 residues long. V dropped 0 bases and J dropped 10 bases, with 10 bases sitting between them. This chain's CDR3 is CASSIEHRSEQFF. In DNA form, the CDR3 reads TGTGCCAGTAGTATAGAACACAGGAGCGAGCAGTTCTTC. Full variable domain (rest looked up from reference TRBV19 and TRBJ2-1): DGGITQSPKYLFRKEGQNVTLSCEQNLNHDAMYWYRQDPGQGLRLIYYSQIVNDFQKGDIAEGYSVSREKKESFPLTVTSAQKNPTAFYLCASSIEHRSEQFFGPGTRLTVL.

This clonotype has ten or more counts. Little can be read into the size of this beta chain, an off-target read in a library designed for alpha chains. The chain carries TRBV12-3 or TRBV12-4 and TRBJ1-2, with D unclear. V lost 2 bases to trimming and J lost 1 base, with 11 bases between them. The CDR3 runs 15 residues. CDR3 amino acids: CASSLHGSNNYGYTF. The CDR3 coding sequence is TGTGCCAGCAGTTTACATGGCAGCAATAACTATGGCTACACCTTC.

By share, this clonotype counts as medium-sized. This beta chain turned up in a library designed for alpha chains; as an off-target read, its abundance says little. The rearrangement joins TRBV20-1 to TRBJ2-5; TRBD1 agrees at 8 bases. The CDR3 totals 18 residues. The trim removed 4 bases at V and 4 bases at J, leaving 20 bases unmatched. Germline-derived CDR1 and CDR2 are DFQATT and SNEGSKA (reference sequence). The CDR3 coding sequence is TGCAGTGCTACAGGGGCGGCAGGGGGCGGTTCAGAAGGAGAGACCCAGTACTTC. This translates into CSATGAAGGGSEGETQYF.

This clonotype was observed many times. This beta chain is off target for a library built for alpha chains, so its abundance means little. The chain has TRBV20-1 and TRBJ2-5; D unclear. In germline, CDR1 is DFQATT, CDR2 SNEGSKA (reference sequence). The CDR3 runs 14 residues. V gave up 3 bases and J gave up 5 bases, with 16 bases separating them. DNA for the CDR3: TGCAGTGCTAGTCACCTGGTGAGACGGGAGACCCAGTACTTC. This encodes CSASHLVRRETQYF.

This clonotype qualifies as medium-sized (0.01 to 0.1%). As an off-target read in a library built for alpha chains, this beta chain has a frequency of little significance. This chain links TRBV6-6 with TRBJ2-4; D ambiguous. CDR1 is MNHNY and CDR2 is SVGAGI in the germline V gene (reference sequence). V gave up 6 bases and J gave up 1 base, with 4 bases separating them. The CDR3 is 12 amino acids. The CDR3 protein is CASREAKNIQYF. CDR3 DNA sequence: TGTGCCAGCAGAGAGGCCAAAAACATTCAGTACTTC.

This clonotype was seen repeatedly, ten times or more. This beta chain was picked up by a library intended for alpha chains and is off target, so its count carries little meaning. The chain recombines TRBV10-3 with TRBJ2-1, with TRBD2 identical over 8 bases. The germline V gene has CDR1 ENHRY and CDR2 SYGVKD. The CDR3 spans 16 residues. Losses at the gene ends were 6 bases for V and 8 bases for J; bases not matched to a gene: 15. CDR3 region: CAISERRGAVRDEQFF. The CDR3 region has the DNA TGTGCCATCAGCGAGAGGCGGGGGGCCGTTAGGGATGAGCAGTTCTTC.

This clonotype qualifies as medium-sized. With the library built for alpha chains, this beta chain is off target and its frequency is not meaningful. The chain carries TRBV5-4 and TRBJ2-7; 8 nucleotides agree with TRBD2. The CDR3 extends over 14 amino acids. V dropped 0 bases and J dropped 4; count of bases not matched to a gene: 3. The V gene's germline CDR1 is SGHNT and CDR2 YYREEE (reference sequence). The CDR3 DNA follows: TGTGCCAGCAGCTTGGAGCGGGGGAGTTACGAGCAGTACGTC. It is translated as CASSLERGSYEQYV.

About this clonotype: This beta chain lies outside the target of a library built for alpha chains; its clone size means little. The CDR3 coding sequence is TGTGCCAGCAGTGAAGGGACAGTTTACGAGCAGTACTTC. Amino acids: CASSEGTVYEQYF. V gene TRBV6-1 combines with J gene TRBJ2-7; D possibly corresponds to TRBD1 (6 bases). Per germline, CDR1 MNHNS and CDR2 SASEGT. The CDR3 has 13 amino acids. The V end was cut by 1 base, the J end by 4 bases, with 8 bases between.

In its sample, this clonotype ranks as medium-sized. This beta chain was picked up by a library intended for alpha chains and is off target, so its count carries little meaning. In DNA form, the CDR3 reads TGTGCCAGTAGTACGAAACGGACAGGGGACAATCAGCCCCAGCATTTT. Translation: CASSTKRTGDNQPQHF. The chain carries TRBV19 and TRBJ1-5; 9 bases are shared with TRBD1. The CDR3 covers 16 residues. In germline, CDR1 is LNHDA, CDR2 SQIVND (reference sequence). V lost 4 bases to trimming and J lost 3 bases; unmatched junction nucleotides: 7.

This clonotype is medium-sized. This beta chain represents an off-target read in a library built for alpha chains; its size is of limited meaning. The chain couples TRBV5-6 to TRBJ2-3, with 8 positions matching TRBD2. Trimming at V came to 0 bases and at J to 3 bases, leaving 3 bases not matched to a gene. This CDR3 has 15 amino acids. Germline V gene sequence: CDR1 SGHDT, CDR2 YYEEEE. The CDR3 coding sequence is TGTGCCAGCAGCTTGGCGCCGGGGGGGACAGATACGCAGTATTTT. Its translation is CASSLAPGGTDTQYF.

This clonotype was recorded many times. This beta chain came through as a stray read in a library set up for alpha chains, and its size says little. The chain couples TRBV5-1 to TRBJ1-5; TRBD1 is a possible D gene (6 bases). The CDR3 extends over 15 amino acids. The V gene lost 0 bases and the J gene lost 5 bases, with 12 bases spanning the gap. Germline CDR1 is SGHRS and CDR2 is YFSETQ. In DNA, the CDR3 is TGCGCCAGCAGCTTGGGGTCAGGGGACCATCAGCCCCAGCATTTT. This codes for CASSLGSGDHQPQHF.

This clonotype was counted between two and nine times. Found in a library prepared for alpha chains, this beta chain is an off-target read, and its abundance has little meaning. The chain combines TRBV19 with TRBJ2-1, with D perhaps being TRBD1 or TRBD2 (5 bases each). This CDR3 contains 15 residues. CDR1 is LNHDA, CDR2 SQIVND, per germline (reference sequence). Trimming cost V 4 bases and J 8 bases, with 18 bases left between them. As DNA, the CDR3 is TGTGCCAGTAGTAAGGAGGCCAGGGAGATGGATGAGCAGTTCTTC. It yields the protein CASSKEAREMDEQFF. Using reference TRBV19 and TRBJ2-1 for the parts outside the CDR3, the full variable domain is DGGITQSPKYLFRKEGQNVTLSCEQNLNHDAMYWYRQDPGQGLRLIYYSQIVNDFQKGDIAEGYSVSREKKESFPLTVTSAQKNPTAFYLCASSKEAREMDEQFFGPGTRLTVL.

Within the sample, this clonotype is medium-sized. The size of this beta chain means little, since it is a stray read in a library made for alpha chains. V is TRBV29-1 and J is TRBJ1-2; 7 bases align to TRBD1. The CDR3 length is 14 residues. CDR1 is SQVTM and CDR2 is ANQGSEA in the germline V gene. V was clipped by 3 bases and J by 7 bases; unmatched bases: 11. Here the CDR3 reads CSVESRQGSVGYTF. The CDR3 DNA reads TGCAGCGTTGAGTCCAGACAGGGTTCGGTTGGCTACACCTTC.

By proportion, this clonotype is medium-sized. Since it is a stray read in a library aimed at alpha chains, this beta chain has a size that is not meaningful. The chain links TRBV6-6 to TRBJ2-2, with D perhaps matching TRBD1 (5 bases). The CDR3 sequence is 16 residues long. The V end lost 5 bases, the J end lost 1 base, and 14 bases lay between the germline ends. Germline loops: CDR1 MNHNY, CDR2 SVGAGI (reference sequence). The DNA for the CDR3 is TGTGCCAGCAGTAGGGGCTATCCCCAGAACACCGGGGAGCTGTTTTTT. It is translated as CASSRGYPQNTGELFF.